One and the same sample provided the 32 T cell receptor beta chains below, sequenced in a study of blood T cell repertoires in COVID-19. Assay used: immunoSEQ multiplex PCR; TCRdb lists only in-frame clones, some missing. This sample has approximately 270,000 clones, with under 90% found just once. The sample comprised PBMCs or T cells enriched from blood (not recorded which). These receptors all come from an older woman who had recovered from COVID-19.

V is TRBV11-3 and J is TRBJ2-4; D is perhaps TRBD1 (5 bases). Trimming cost V 3 bases and J 7 bases, with 10 bases left between them. This CDR3 is built from 13 residues. CDR1 and CDR2 (germline): SGHNT, YENEEA. The CDR3 loop reads CASSFLAGNIQYF. The CDR3 nucleotides are TGTGCCAGCAGCTTTCTTGCAGGGAACATTCAGTACTTC.

The table lists this clone with a count of one. The chain uses TRBV5-1 and TRBJ2-4; 11 positions agree with TRBD1. The germline CDR1 and CDR2 sequences are SGHRS and YFSETQ. Losses at the gene ends were 3 bases for V and 1 base for J; bases not matched to a gene: 15. The CDR3 totals 20 residues. The CDR3 reads CASSSNWGQGGPQAKNIQYF. Here the CDR3 DNA reads TGCGCCAGCAGCTCCAATTGGGGACAGGGGGGACCTCAGGCCAAAAACATTCAGTACTTC. Full variable domain (outside the CDR3, taken from reference TRBV5-1 and TRBJ2-4): KAGVTQTPRYLIKTRGQQVTLSCSPISGHRSVSWYQQTPGQGLQFLFEYFSETQRNKGNFPGRFSGRQFSNSRSEMNVSTLELGDSALYLCASSSNWGQGGPQAKNIQYFGAGTRLSVL.

This rearrangement joins TRBV19 to TRBJ1-5; D uncertain. V lost 8 bases, J lost 0 bases, and 8 bases lay in between. The CDR3 consists of 13 residues. Germline CDR1 is LNHDA and CDR2 is SQIVND (reference sequence). The CDR3 DNA is TGTGCCAGTTGCGACTATAGCAATCAGCCCCAGCATTTT. It translates to CASCDYSNQPQHF.

The chain is built from TRBV12-5 and TRBJ2-1; 10 positions agree with TRBD2. Germline CDR1 and CDR2: LGHNT and FRNRAP. V shed 1 base, J shed 6 bases, and the junction held 15 bases outside the gene matches. The CDR3 is 19 residues long. The chain's CDR3 is CASGLARDPGLAIVNEQFF. Here the CDR3 DNA reads TGTGCTAGTGGTTTGGCCAGAGATCCGGGACTAGCGATTGTCAATGAGCAGTTCTTC.

J is TRBJ2-7 and V is TRBV29-1, with TRBD1 matching over 7 bases. Trimming took 3 bases from V and 1 from J; bases not matched to a gene: 3. Germline loops: CDR1 SQVTM, CDR2 ANQGSEA. The CDR3 consists of 13 residues. CDR3 coding DNA: TGCAGCGTTGAGGGGACAGCTTCCTACGAGCAGTACTTC. It codes for CSVEGTASYEQYF.

The chain couples TRBV6-5 to TRBJ2-1; D possibly corresponds to TRBD2 (6 bases). Between the trimmed V and J ends, which lost 0 bases and 7 bases, there was a span of 13 bases. The CDR3 consists of 15 residues. Germline V gene lookup returns CDR1 MNHEY and CDR2 SVGAGI. CDR3 sequence (DNA): TGTGCCAGCAGTTACTCTGGGGGGAGGAGGAATGAGCAGTTCTTC. Protein: CASSYSGGRRNEQFF.

The chain couples TRBV30 to TRBJ1-6; D remains ambiguous. This CDR3 spans 13 amino acids. The germline gives CDR1 GTSNPN, CDR2 SVGIG (reference sequence). V was pared by 0 bases and J by 7 bases, with 7 bases between. This CDR3 is CAWSVSSNSPLHF. In DNA form, the CDR3 reads TGTGCCTGGAGTGTGAGTTCAAATTCACCCCTCCACTTT.

There are a few counts of this clone. This rearrangement joins TRBV6-5 to TRBJ2-6; a possible D gene is TRBD1 (5 bases). Germline values: CDR1 MNHEY, CDR2 SVGAGI. The V end lost 7 bases, the J end lost 4 bases, and 8 bases lay between the germline ends. The CDR3 consists of 13 residues. The CDR3 sequence: CASTGPGANVLTF. CDR3 in DNA: TGTGCCAGCACAGGGCCCGGGGCCAACGTCCTGACTTTC.

This clone showed up just once. The genes are TRBV24-1 and TRBJ2-1, with 9 bases fitting TRBD2. With 5 bases clipped from V and 1 base from J, the junction kept 5 bases outside the gene matches. The CDR3 loop spans 16 amino acids. Germline V lookup: CDR1 KGHDR, CDR2 SFDVKD. The CDR3 sequence is CATSGLAAQSYNEQFF. In nucleotides, the CDR3 is TGTGCCACCAGTGGACTAGCGGCCCAATCCTACAATGAGCAGTTCTTC.

This clone was seen a handful of times. The rearrangement links TRBV10-3 to TRBJ1-1, with D perhaps matching TRBD1 (6 bases). The CDR3 consists of 16 residues. V gave up 3 bases and J gave up 4 bases, with 18 bases separating them. Germline assignment: CDR1 ENHRY and CDR2 SYGVKD. The DNA for the CDR3 is TGTGCCATCAGTGAACGGAAAGGGGGGGGGAGCACTGAAGCTTTCTTT. It codes for CAISERKGGGSTEAFF.

The chain joins TRBV6-6 to TRBJ2-2, with 13 bases identical to TRBD2. Germline loops: CDR1 MNHNY, CDR2 SVGAGI (reference sequence). The CDR3 is made up of 16 amino acids. The junction had 2 bases not matched to a gene; V was cut back by 6 bases and J by 1 base. CDR3 DNA sequence: TGTGCCAGCAGAAGGACTAGCGGGGGGAACACCGGGGAGCTGTTTTTT. This sequence encodes CASRRTSGGNTGELFF.

The genes are TRBV6-5 and TRBJ1-5, with unresolved D. This CDR3 is built from 14 residues. Germline V gene lookup returns CDR1 MNHEY and CDR2 SVGAGI. V shed 7 bases and J shed 2 bases, with 12 bases lying between them. CDR3 residues: CASTIVQGNQPQHF. The CDR3 DNA is TGTGCCAGCACTATAGTGCAGGGCAATCAGCCCCAGCATTTT.

In DNA form, the CDR3 reads TGTGCCAGCAGCATTGGGGGACAGGGGGCGACCGGGGAGCTGTTTTTT. It specifies CASSIGGQGATGELFF. The V gene is TRBV3-1 (or the pseudogene TRBV3-2), the J gene TRBJ2-2; 12 bases match TRBD1. Germline values: CDR1 LGHDT, CDR2 YNNKEL (reference sequence). CDR3 length: 16 amino acids. J lost 5 bases, V lost 5 bases, and 6 bases had no gene match.

This clone was seen only once. The chain is built from TRBV30 and TRBJ2-5; possibly TRBD1 for D (7 bases). With 5 bases removed from V and 2 bases from J, the gap between germline ends came to 12 bases. Looked up from germline, CDR1 is GTSNPN and CDR2 is SVGIG (reference sequence). The CDR3 is 13 residues long. The CDR3 nucleotides are TGTGCCTGGGCCAGGGGGGAACAAGAGACCCAGTACTTC. Amino acid sequence: CAWARGEQETQYF.

This sequence joins TRBV3-1 (or the pseudogene TRBV3-2) and TRBJ1-6; D gene ambiguous. The V end was cut by 4 bases, the J end by 7 bases, with 8 bases between. The CDR3 totals 13 residues. Germline V lookup: CDR1 LGHDT, CDR2 YNNKEL (reference sequence). The CDR3 bases are TGTGCCAGCAGCCCCCTCAGAAATTCACCCCTCCACTTT. Translating gives CASSPLRNSPLHF.

The chain joins TRBV5-1 to TRBJ2-7, with 10 positions matching TRBD1. The germline V gene has CDR1 SGHRS and CDR2 YFSETQ. The CDR3 extends over 15 amino acids. With 4 bases clipped from V and 5 bases from J, the junction kept 9 bases outside the gene matches. The CDR3: CASSLTGQGLNEQYF. The CDR3 region has the DNA TGCGCCAGCAGCCTTACGGGACAGGGGCTTAACGAGCAGTACTTC.

The chain has TRBV3-1 (or the pseudogene TRBV3-2) and TRBJ1-2; D not resolved. Germline V CDR1 and CDR2: LGHDT, YNNKEL (reference sequence). CDR3 length equals 12 residues. V lost 5 bases to trimming and J lost 5 bases, with 9 bases between them. The CDR3 spells CASSSPEYGYTF. CDR3 sequence (DNA): TGTGCCAGCAGCTCCCCAGAATATGGCTACACCTTC.

V gene TRBV3-1 (or the pseudogene TRBV3-2) combines with J gene TRBJ2-7; D is unresolved. The CDR3 has 14 residues. V lost 4 bases, J lost 5 bases, and 15 bases lay in between. Germline loops: CDR1 LGHDT, CDR2 YNNKEL (reference sequence). The CDR3 sequence is CASSPMAATDEQYF. The DNA of the CDR3 is TGTGCCAGCAGCCCAATGGCAGCGACGGACGAGCAGTACTTC.

The chain joins TRBV7-2 to TRBJ2-5; 10 bases map to TRBD2. The germline V gene encodes CDR1 SGHTA and CDR2 FQGNSA. V lost 7 bases, J lost 5 bases, and 7 bases stayed unmatched. The length of the CDR3 is 14 residues. The CDR3 DNA is TGTGCCAGCACAAATAGCGGGGGGCCCGAGACCCAGTACTTC. Translation gives CASTNSGGPETQYF.

This chain uses TRBV6-5 with TRBJ2-7; perhaps TRBD2 as D (6 bases). Germline lookup yields CDR1 MNHEY and CDR2 SVGAGI. This CDR3 contains 14 residues. V shed 2 bases and J shed 5 bases, with 13 bases lying between them. CDR3 sequence (DNA): TGTGCCAGCAGTTACGGTTTAGGAGGGAACGAGCAGTACTTC. Its translation: CASSYGLGGNEQYF.

V is TRBV7-8 and J is TRBJ2-7, with 9 bases matching TRBD1. Germline trimming cut 2 bases from V and 4 bases from J; bases unmatched to any gene: 6. CDR1 and CDR2 from the germline V gene are SGHVS and FQNEAQ. This CDR3 is 15 amino acids long. The CDR3 region has the DNA TGTGCCAGCAGCTTAAACCGGGACAGGGCGTACGAGCAGTACTTC. This encodes CASSLNRDRAYEQYF.

V and J are TRBV5-1 and TRBJ2-1; 10 bases are a match to TRBD2. After removal of 0 bases from V and 8 bases from J, the junction contained 8 bases not matched to a gene. The CDR3 is 16 residues long. Germline V gene data show CDR1 as SGHRS and CDR2 as YFSETQ. CDR3 region: CASSLVAGLAMDEQFF. CDR3 coding DNA: TGCGCCAGCAGCTTGGTGGCGGGACTAGCGATGGATGAGCAGTTCTTC. Full variable domain (outside the CDR3, taken from reference TRBV5-1 and TRBJ2-1): KAGVTQTPRYLIKTRGQQVTLSCSPISGHRSVSWYQQTPGQGLQFLFEYFSETQRNKGNFPGRFSGRQFSNSRSEMNVSTLELGDSALYLCASSLVAGLAMDEQFFGPGTRLTVL.

This chain links TRBV28 with TRBJ1-2, with TRBD1 as a possible D gene (5 bases). The germline V gene encodes CDR1 MDHEN and CDR2 SYDVKM. This CDR3 is 14 amino acids long. The germline V and J ends were trimmed by 6 bases and 3 bases, with 14 bases remaining between them. CDR3 protein: CASRLGGTDYGYTF. CDR3 bases: TGTGCCAGCAGGCTTGGAGGGACGGACTATGGCTACACCTTC.

The CDR3 protein is CASSLWTSGSTDTQYF. The DNA for the CDR3 is TGCGCCAGCAGCTTATGGACTAGCGGGAGCACAGATACGCAGTATTTT. The V and J genes are TRBV5-1 and TRBJ2-3; 11 nucleotides align to TRBD2. The V segment lost 2 bases and the J segment 0 bases; nucleotides outside the gene matches: 2. CDR1 and CDR2 from the germline V gene are SGHRS and YFSETQ. CDR3 length: 16 amino acids. Full variable domain (rest looked up from reference TRBV5-1 and TRBJ2-3): KAGVTQTPRYLIKTRGQQVTLSCSPISGHRSVSWYQQTPGQGLQFLFEYFSETQRNKGNFPGRFSGRQFSNSRSEMNVSTLELGDSALYLCASSLWTSGSTDTQYFGPGTRLTVL.

This sequence joins TRBV6-5 and TRBJ2-1; 9 positions match TRBD2. This CDR3 region has 12 residues. The germline V gene encodes CDR1 MNHEY and CDR2 SVGAGI. Trimming removed 7 bases from V and 8 bases from J; junction bases left unmatched: 3. The CDR3 loop is CASKGLAYEQFF. DNA of the CDR3: TGTGCCAGCAAGGGACTAGCCTATGAGCAGTTCTTC.

This sequence joins TRBV12-3 or TRBV12-4 and TRBJ2-3; 8 bases align to TRBD2. This CDR3 comprises 13 residues. V dropped 7 bases and J dropped 6; count of bases not matched to a gene: 6. In DNA, the CDR3 is TGTGCCAGCACCTGGGCGGGGGGCGATACGCAGTATTTT. It codes for CASTWAGGDTQYF.

The chain employs TRBV9 and TRBJ1-6, with TRBD1 matching over 7 bases. Germline loops: CDR1 SGDLS, CDR2 YYNGEE. The CDR3 is made up of 15 amino acids. The junction had 4 bases not matched to a gene; V was cut back by 4 bases and J by 3 bases. The chain's CDR3 is CASSTSGGYNSPLHF. For the CDR3, the DNA is TGTGCCAGCAGCACTTCAGGGGGCTATAATTCACCCCTCCACTTT. Looking up the rest from reference TRBV9 and TRBJ1-6 gives the full variable domain: DSGVTQTPKHLITATGQRVTLRCSPRSGDLSVYWYQQSLDQGLQFLIQYYNGEERAKGNILERFSAQQFPDLHSELNLSSLELGDSALYFCASSTSGGYNSPLHFGNGTRLTVT.

The chain has TRBV7-9 and TRBJ1-2; no firm D call. Per germline, CDR1 SEHNR and CDR2 FQNEAQ (reference sequence). Trimming stripped 1 base from V and 4 bases from J, with 7 bases between. The CDR3 totals 13 residues. The CDR3 DNA sequence: TGTGCCAGCAGCTTAGAGGCGGTCTATGGCTACACCTTC. Protein sequence: CASSLEAVYGYTF.

The chain joins TRBV5-1 to TRBJ2-7, with D possibly TRBD1 on 7 matching bases. The CDR3 consists of 13 residues. Per germline, CDR1 SGHRS and CDR2 YFSETQ. The V end was cut by 6 bases, the J end by 5 bases, with 15 bases between. The CDR3 reads CASKEGARDEQYF. CDR3 in DNA: TGCGCCAGCAAGGAGGGGGCTCGGGACGAGCAGTACTTC.

This clone was observed a single time. V usage is TRBV18 and J usage is TRBJ1-1; D unresolved. This CDR3 region has 13 residues. Trimming took off 0 bases at V and 5 bases at J, with 7 bases between the two ends. CDR1 and CDR2 (germline): KGHSH, LQKENI. CDR3 protein: CASSPPTGTEAFF. DNA of the CDR3: TGTGCCAGCTCACCACCGACCGGGACTGAAGCTTTCTTT.

This chain joins TRBV7-3 and TRBJ2-3; D is ambiguous. The CDR3 is 14 amino acids. Germline V gene data show CDR1 as SGHTA and CDR2 as FQGTGA. Between the trimmed V and J ends, which lost 2 bases and 0 bases, there was a span of 6 bases. The CDR3 DNA follows: TGTGCCAGCAGCTTATCCGGTAGCACAGATACGCAGTATTTT. Translation gives CASSLSGSTDTQYF.

The chain joins TRBV5-3 to TRBJ1-2, with a possible D match to TRBD1 (6 bases). TRBV5-3 is reported as an ORF; its role is uncertain. The V end was cut by 0 bases, the J end by 8 bases, with 20 bases between. The CDR3 has 16 amino acids. The CDR3 nucleotides read TGTGCCAGAAGCTTGGTTTGGGGGCGGACCACAGGAGGCTACACCTTC. This encodes CARSLVWGRTTGGYTF.